Given below is one T cell receptor (beta chain) in context. What it binds is not known. The CDR3 sequence is 14 residues long. Germline V gene sequence: CDR1 MNHEY, CDR2 SMNVEV (reference sequence). The data are from a study of shared clonotypes between healthy human individuals. Naive CD8 cells were CD45RO-negative, positively selected for CCR7, excluding terminally differentiated effector memory CD45RA+ cells. Adult Caucasians living in Nashville, Tennessee made up all of the donors. TCRdb's table, derived via immunoSEQ multiplex PCR, lists solely in-frame clones and lacks some. The table includes under 700,000 clones, around 96% detected once. Study-level findings and limits: Generally, naive subsets came out with larger estimated richness than memory subsets.

This TCR was recovered from a woman aged 30 to 39 in good health. The V gene is TRBV27, the J gene TRBJ2-5; D may be TRBD2 (6 bases). The J call may be in error: the DNA end matches TRBJ2-7 better. The sample taken for sequencing was naive CD8+ T cells sorted from blood. The CDR3 region is CASAGRRVSIEQYF. CDR3 coding DNA: TGTGCCAGCGCGGGGAGGAGGGTGTCCATCGAGCAGTACTTC.